What follows describes a single T cell receptor beta chain. Trimming left V 1 base short and J 14 bases short, with 24 bases between. Germline V gives CDR1 SGHAT, CDR2 FQNNGV. The length of the CDR3 is 16 residues. This sample is drawn from a study of T cell changes during pregnancy in multiple sclerosis. Generated by immunoSEQ multiplex PCR, the TCRdb table keeps only in-frame clones and is missing some. Found here are about 50,000 clones, around 90% of them singletons; the top ten hold 10%. The starting material was CD8+ T cells from peripheral blood mononuclear cells, obtained after pregnancy. The chain employs TRBV11-2 and TRBJ2-1; TRBD1 is a possible D gene (8 bases). The TCR was taken from a female donor with multiple sclerosis, enrolled in a pregnancy study. The CDR3 coding sequence is TGTGCCAGCAGCTTAGTCAGAGCGGGACAGGCCCAAACGAAGTTCTTC. Amino acid sequence: CASSLVRAGQAQTKFF.